The rows below give T cell receptor beta chains drawn from one sample of a study of T-cell reconstitution after alpha-beta-depleted transplantation in children. TCRdb re-called the PCR reads with MiXCR, one entry per CDR3 protein. Of 900,000 or so distinct CDR3 sequences in the sample, under 20% were seen once. The specimen was PBMCs, mostly from graft donor cells, collected 360 days after TCRalphabeta/CD19-depleted stem cell transplant. These TCRs come from a male patient younger than 18 who had a stem cell transplant for acute lymphoblastic leukemia, so the T cells may come from the graft donor. Both conserved end residues are part of each CDR3. D genes are given only for firm matches. Size is stated for part of the rows, as once, few or many counts, or as a class when the clone is expanded.

CDR3	DNA	D	V	J	size
CSGSGAPNSGANVLTF	TGCAGCGGGTCAGGGGCGCCAAACTCTGGGGCCAACGTCCTGACTTTC	NA	TRBV29-1	TRBJ2-6	few
CASSLGSSGTQYF	TGCGCCAGCAGCTTGGGTTCGTCCGGGACCCAGTACTTC	NA	TRBV5-1	TRBJ2-5	few
CSVPGVRETQYF	TGCAGTGTTCCGGGAGTCAGGGAGACCCAGTACTTC	NA	TRBV20-1	TRBJ2-5	NA
CASLRRAVYNEQFF	TGTGCCAGCCTTAGGAGGGCCGTTTACAATGAGCAGTTCTTC	NA	TRBV12-3/TRBV12-4	TRBJ2-1	NA
CSARVAGSEKLFF	TGCAGTGCTAGAGTGGCAGGGAGTGAAAAACTGTTTTTT	NA	TRBV20-1	TRBJ1-4	many
CASSLRDRAGEQYF	TGTGCCAGCAGCCTCCGGGACAGGGCGGGCGAGCAGTACTTC	TRBD1	TRBV7-8	TRBJ2-7	NA
CASSESLSPTWFRSTDTQYF	TGCGCCAGCAGTGAGTCGCTAAGCCCCACCTGGTTCCGTAGCACAGATACGCAGTATTTT	NA	TRBV10-1	TRBJ2-3	NA
CASSQSGQGKEQYF	TGTGCCAGCAGCCAATCCGGACAGGGGAAGGAGCAGTACTTC	TRBD1	TRBV12-3/TRBV12-4	TRBJ2-7	NA
CASSWGGTSATNEKLFF	TGTGCCAGCAGCTGGGGAGGGACATCAGCAACTAATGAAAAACTGTTTTTT	NA	TRBV7-2	TRBJ1-4	few
CASSPVTGTNTEAFF	TGCGCCAGCAGCCCCGTTACAGGGACGAACACTGAAGCTTTCTTT	NA	TRBV5-1	TRBJ1-1	few
CASSWNIGGNEQFF	TGCGCCAGCAGCTGGAATATAGGTGGCAATGAGCAGTTCTTC	NA	TRBV5-1	TRBJ2-1	few
CAWSRGFGKLFF	TGTGCCTGGAGTAGAGGGTTTGGAAAACTGTTTTTT	NA	TRBV30	TRBJ1-4	NA
CASSRTGSQGYEQYF	TGTGCCAGCAGTCGTACAGGGAGTCAGGGCTACGAGCAGTACTTC	NA	TRBV3-1	TRBJ2-7	NA
CASSLYPTHWRGPSTDTQYF	TGTGCCAGCAGCTTATACCCTACTCACTGGCGGGGCCCTAGCACAGATACGCAGTATTTT	NA	TRBV11-1	TRBJ2-3	NA
CASSFRLAGGPYQETQYF	TGTGCCAGCAGCTTCCGACTAGCGGGAGGGCCCTACCAAGAGACCCAGTACTTC	TRBD2	TRBV7-8	TRBJ2-5	few
CASRLAAGEEQFF	TGCGCCAGCAGACTAGCGGCCGGGGAGGAGCAGTTCTTC	TRBD2	TRBV10-2	TRBJ2-1	NA
CATSAGMSSYNEQFF	TGTGCCACCTCAGCGGGAATGAGCTCCTACAATGAGCAGTTCTTC	TRBD2	TRBV19	TRBJ2-1	NA
CASSFTRPMEAFF	TGTGCCAGCAGCTTTACAAGACCGATGGAAGCTTTCTTT	NA	TRBV11-2	TRBJ1-1	few
CASTTGLAGEETQYF	TGTGCCAGCACCACGGGACTAGCGGGGGAAGAGACCCAGTACTTC	TRBD2	TRBV2	TRBJ2-5	NA
CASSPLDYTTGELFF	TGTGCCAGCTCACCACTGGACTACACCACCGGGGAGCTGTTTTTT	NA	TRBV18	TRBJ2-2	NA
CASSPDGIMNTEAFF	TGTGCCAGCTCACCCGACGGAATAATGAACACTGAAGCTTTCTTT	NA	TRBV18	TRBJ1-1	NA
CASSPGDGANQPQHF	TGTGCCAGCTCACCGGGCGATGGGGCCAATCAGCCCCAGCATTTT	NA	TRBV18	TRBJ1-5	NA
CASSFGRDNYGYTF	TGTGCCAGCAGTTTCGGCAGGGACAACTATGGCTACACCTTC	NA	TRBV12-3/TRBV12-4	TRBJ1-2	few
CSVEVSVAPDYGYTF	TGCAGCGTTGAAGTCTCGGTGGCCCCTGACTATGGCTACACCTTC	NA	TRBV29-1	TRBJ1-2	few
CASSIPPGDQETQYF	TGCGCCAGCAGCATCCCCCCAGGGGACCAAGAGACCCAGTACTTC	NA	TRBV5-1	TRBJ2-5	few
CSVDGLLSGNTIYF	TGCAGCGTGGACGGACTTCTCTCTGGAAACACCATATATTTT	NA	TRBV29-1	TRBJ1-3	NA
CASSQTGREDTEAFF	TGTGCCAGCAGCCAGACAGGGAGGGAAGACACTGAAGCTTTCTTT	TRBD1	TRBV5-4	TRBJ1-1	once
CASSPRPPSGRGGTFF	TGCGCCAGCAGCCCCCGACCCCCTAGCGGGAGGGGCGGGACGTTCTTC	TRBD2	TRBV4-1	TRBJ2-1	few
CAWRGWGYNEQFF	TGTGCCTGGAGGGGATGGGGATACAATGAGCAGTTCTTC	NA	TRBV30	TRBJ2-1	NA
CASSEWGTVGTGDLGEQYF	TGCGCCAGCAGTGAGTGGGGAACTGTGGGGACAGGAGATTTGGGCGAGCAGTACTTC	TRBD1	TRBV10-2	TRBJ2-7	many
CASSTGTNVEQYF	TGCGCCAGCAGCACAGGGACAAACGTCGAGCAGTACTTC	NA	TRBV5-1	TRBJ2-7	NA
CATTGTATDTQYF	TGTGCCACCACCGGGACAGCCACAGATACGCAGTATTTT	TRBD1	TRBV24-1	TRBJ2-3	few